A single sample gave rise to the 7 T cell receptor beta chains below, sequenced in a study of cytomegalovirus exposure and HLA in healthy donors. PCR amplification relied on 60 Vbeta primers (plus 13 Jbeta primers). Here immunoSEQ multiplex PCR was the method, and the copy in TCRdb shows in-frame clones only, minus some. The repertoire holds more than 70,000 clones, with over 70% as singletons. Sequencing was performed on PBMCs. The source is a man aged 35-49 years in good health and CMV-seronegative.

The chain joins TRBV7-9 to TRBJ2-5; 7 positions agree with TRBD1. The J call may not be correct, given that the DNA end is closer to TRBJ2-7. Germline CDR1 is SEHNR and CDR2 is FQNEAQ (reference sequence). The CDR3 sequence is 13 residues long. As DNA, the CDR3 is TGTGCCAGCAGTCTCAGGGACAGCTACGAGCAGTACTTC. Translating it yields CASSLRDSYEQYF.

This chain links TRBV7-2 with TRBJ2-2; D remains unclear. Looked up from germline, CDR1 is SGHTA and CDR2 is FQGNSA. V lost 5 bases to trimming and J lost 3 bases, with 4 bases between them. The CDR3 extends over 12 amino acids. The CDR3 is CASSPDTGELFF. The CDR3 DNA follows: TGTGCCAGCAGCCCCGACACCGGGGAGCTGTTTTTT. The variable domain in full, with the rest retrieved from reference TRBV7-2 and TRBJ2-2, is GAGVSQSPSNKVTEKGKDVELRCDPISGHTALYWYRQSLGQGLEFLIYFQGNSAPDKSGLPSDRFSAERTGGSVSTLTIQRTQQEDSAVYLCASSPDTGELFFGEGSRLTVL.

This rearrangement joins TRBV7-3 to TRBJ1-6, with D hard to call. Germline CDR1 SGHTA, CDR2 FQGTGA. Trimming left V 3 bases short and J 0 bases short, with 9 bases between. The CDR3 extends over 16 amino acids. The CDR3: CASSFKPGSYNSPLHF. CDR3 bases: TGTGCCAGCAGCTTTAAACCGGGCTCCTATAATTCACCCCTCCACTTT. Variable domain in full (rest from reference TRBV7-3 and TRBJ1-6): GAGVSQTPSNKVTEKGKYVELRCDPISGHTALYWYRQSLGQGPEFLIYFQGTGAADDSGLPNDRFFAVRPEGSVSTLKIQRTERGDSAVYLCASSFKPGSYNSPLHFGNGTRLTVT.

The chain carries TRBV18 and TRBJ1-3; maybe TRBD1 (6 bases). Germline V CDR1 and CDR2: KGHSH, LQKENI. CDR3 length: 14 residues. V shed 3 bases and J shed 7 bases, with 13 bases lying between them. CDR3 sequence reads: CASSPSRGGNTIYF. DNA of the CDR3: TGTGCCAGCTCACCCTCCAGGGGAGGGAACACCATATATTTT.

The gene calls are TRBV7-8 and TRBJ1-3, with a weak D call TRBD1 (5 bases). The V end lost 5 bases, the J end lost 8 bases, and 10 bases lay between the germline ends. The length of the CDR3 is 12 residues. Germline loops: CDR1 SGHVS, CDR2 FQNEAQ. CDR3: CASSPIGDTIYF. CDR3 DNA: TGTGCCAGCAGCCCTATAGGGGACACCATATATTTT. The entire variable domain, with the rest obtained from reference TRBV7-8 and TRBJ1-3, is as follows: GAGVSQSPRYKVAKRGQDVALRCDPISGHVSLFWYQQALGQGPEFLTYFQNEAQLDKSGLPSDRFFAERPEGSVSTLKIQRTQQEDSAVYLCASSPIGDTIYFGEGSWLTVV.

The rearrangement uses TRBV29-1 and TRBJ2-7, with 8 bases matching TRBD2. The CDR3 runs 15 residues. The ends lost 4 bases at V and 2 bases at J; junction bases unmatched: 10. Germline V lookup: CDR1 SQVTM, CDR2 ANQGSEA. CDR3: CSVVVASGSPYEQYF. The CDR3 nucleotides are TGCAGCGTTGTAGTGGCTAGCGGGTCCCCCTACGAGCAGTACTTC.

CDR3 in amino acids: CASSPSRGGTEAFF. In nucleotides, the CDR3 is TGTGCCAGCAGTCCTAGCCGGGGGGGAACTGAAGCTTTCTTT. J is TRBJ1-1 and V is TRBV7-2; tentatively, D is TRBD1 (5 bases). With 6 bases removed from V and 5 bases from J, the gap between germline ends came to 16 bases. Germline V gene data show CDR1 as SGHTA and CDR2 as FQGNSA. The CDR3 is 14 amino acids.